The subject of this entry is one T cell receptor (beta chain). Its antigen is still unknown. This entry belongs to a study of cytomegalovirus exposure and HLA in healthy donors. The study, taken as a whole, reports: TCR beta V- and J-gene trimming, according to a later analysis, was linked to a missense DCLRE1C variant.

The PCR was carried out with 60 Vbeta primers and 13 Jbeta primers. Clones were read by immunoSEQ multiplex PCR, and TCRdb kept only the in-frame ones, dropping some. This table has about 130,000 clones, about 80% appearing once. The CDR3 consists of 14 residues. Germline V lookup: CDR1 SGHRS, CDR2 YFSETQ. V shed 0 bases and J shed 4 bases, with 7 bases lying between them. This receptor was taken from a man aged 40-50 years in good health and CMV-seropositive. Specimen: PBMCs. The genes are TRBV5-1 and TRBJ2-2; tentative D call: TRBD1 (6 bases). The CDR3: CASSLEQGTGELFF. For the CDR3, the DNA is TGCGCCAGCAGCTTGGAACAGGGCACCGGGGAGCTGTTTTTT.